The 17 T cell receptor beta chains below all came from one sample that was sequenced in a study of T cells in Graves' hyperthyroidism and ophthalmopathy. It was RNA transcripts that yielded the amplified TCR beta CDR3 regions. TCR CDR3 regions were first amplified by RT-PCR with HTBI primers. TCRdb analysed the multiplex PCR reads with MiXCR anew, one entry per CDR3 protein. The sample holds approximately 430,000 distinct CDR3 sequences, 15% to 18% seen once. Sequenced input: blood. Receptors were obtained from a woman aged 18-29 years with Graves' hyperthyroidism.

V gene TRBV28 combines with J gene TRBJ1-1; D remains ambiguous. This CDR3 region has 12 residues. CDR1 MDHEN and CDR2 SYDVKM come from the germline V gene. Trimming removed 4 bases at V and 8 bases at J, with 11 bases between. This chain's CDR3 is CASSSSTDEAFF. The CDR3 DNA follows: TGTGCCAGCAGTTCATCCACCGACGAAGCTTTCTTT.

The chain links TRBV28 to TRBJ1-2; 8 bases are shared with TRBD1. With 6 bases clipped from V and 6 bases from J, the junction kept 21 bases outside the gene matches. The CDR3 contains 18 residues. Germline CDR1 and CDR2: MDHEN and SYDVKM. CDR3 coding DNA: TGTGCCAGCAGCCTTTGGGTCGGGCAGGGGGCAAGCGGTGATGGCTACACCTTC. This codes for CASSLWVGQGASGDGYTF.

This sequence joins TRBV20-1 and TRBJ2-7; D call uncertain. Trimming removed 0 bases at V and 6 bases at J, with 6 bases between. CDR1 is DFQATT and CDR2 is SNEGSKA in the germline V gene (reference sequence). This CDR3 comprises 11 residues. CDR3 region: CSARDGAEQYF. The CDR3 DNA reads TGCAGTGCTAGAGATGGTGCCGAGCAGTACTTC.

In DNA form, the CDR3 reads TGCAGTGCTAGAGTCCGGGCGGGAACCACAGATACGCAGTATTTT. Protein: CSARVRAGTTDTQYF. The rearrangement joins TRBV20-1 to TRBJ2-3; D is perhaps TRBD2 (6 bases). CDR1 and CDR2 from the germline V gene are DFQATT and SNEGSKA (reference sequence). V lost 1 base, J lost 2 bases, and 13 bases lay in between. This CDR3 is 15 amino acids long.

As for this clonotype: This may come from a read error, since a much larger clone is one base off. The chain links TRBV7-9 to TRBJ2-5, with 10 nucleotides matching TRBD2. J was trimmed by 3 bases and V by 4 bases; bases with no gene match: 8. The V gene's germline CDR1 is SEHNR and CDR2 FQNEAQ (reference sequence). The CDR3 covers 16 residues. Here the CDR3 DNA reads TGTGCCAGCAGCTCCTCAAGCGGGGGGGGTGAAGAGACCCAGTACTTC. Its protein product is CASSSSSGGGEETQYF.

This clonotype was recorded many times. This rearrangement joins TRBV10-3 to TRBJ2-7; 9 bases map to TRBD2. V was pared by 2 bases and J by 5 bases, with 13 bases of the junction left unmatched. Germline-derived CDR1 and CDR2 are ENHRY and SYGVKD. CDR3 size: 17 residues. CDR3 residues: CAISEAYAGGIGDEQYF. The CDR3 DNA follows: TGTGCCATCAGTGAGGCTTATGCGGGAGGGATCGGGGACGAGCAGTACTTC.

This clonotype was seen at least ten times. The chain recombines TRBV5-1 with TRBJ2-7, with D maybe TRBD2 (6 bases). This CDR3 has 14 amino acids. Per the germline V gene, CDR1 is SGHRS and CDR2 is YFSETQ. Trimming stripped 5 bases from V and 0 bases from J, with 12 bases between. The DNA for the CDR3 is TGCGCCAGCAGTGCCGGGGGTAGCTCCTACGAGCAGTACTTC. Translating gives CASSAGGSSYEQYF.

The chain couples TRBV29-1 to TRBJ2-7; TRBD1 matches at 8 bases. The length of the CDR3 is 16 residues. The V gene end was trimmed by 6 bases and the J gene end by 0 bases; junction bases not matched to a gene: 13. The germline gives CDR1 SQVTM, CDR2 ANQGSEA. This CDR3 reads CSVWSGGTGLSYEQYF. CDR3 DNA: TGCAGCGTCTGGAGTGGGGGGACAGGTCTCTCCTACGAGCAGTACTTC.

This clonotype turned up a few times. V is TRBV12-3 or TRBV12-4 and J is TRBJ2-5; D ambiguous. Trimming shortened V by 4 bases and J by 5 bases, and 11 bases separated the two germline ends. The CDR3 spans 13 residues. The DNA for the CDR3 is TGTGCCAGCAGTTCTTATCGTTGGGAGACCCAGTACTTC. Translating gives CASSSYRWETQYF.

There are many counts of this clonotype. The chain combines TRBV5-5 with TRBJ1-3, with TRBD1 as a possible D gene (6 bases). CDR1 and CDR2 (germline): SGHKS, YYEKEE (reference sequence). The CDR3 has 15 residues. The V end lost 4 bases, the J end lost 2 bases, and 13 bases lay between the germline ends. The DNA for the CDR3 is TGTGCCAGCAGCGGGGCACAGGGAACTGGAAACACCATATATTTT. The encoded protein is CASSGAQGTGNTIYF.

The chain uses TRBV5-1 and TRBJ1-2; 8 bases are shared with TRBD1. This CDR3 comprises 15 residues. V lost 2 bases to trimming and J lost 2 bases; unmatched junction nucleotides: 5. Germline-derived CDR1 and CDR2 are SGHRS and YFSETQ. CDR3 amino acids: CASSFSGGDNYGYTF. DNA of the CDR3: TGCGCCAGCAGCTTTTCAGGGGGCGACAACTATGGCTACACCTTC. Together with reference TRBV5-1 and TRBJ1-2, the CDR3 gives the full variable domain: KAGVTQTPRYLIKTRGQQVTLSCSPISGHRSVSWYQQTPGQGLQFLFEYFSETQRNKGNFPGRFSGRQFSNSRSEMNVSTLELGDSALYLCASSFSGGDNYGYTFGSGTRLTVV.

In its sample, this clonotype was seen many times. V usage is TRBV7-8 and J usage is TRBJ1-2; D ambiguous. The CDR3 is 13 amino acids. Germline CDR1 is SGHVS and CDR2 is FQNEAQ. V lost 5 bases, J lost 0 bases, and 7 bases lay in between. The CDR3 is CASSTRTNYGYTF. CDR3 DNA: TGTGCCAGCAGCACCCGGACTAACTATGGCTACACCTTC.

This clonotype was found many times. The gene calls are TRBV20-1 and TRBJ1-1, with D tentatively TRBD1 (6 bases). This CDR3 comprises 15 residues. CDR1 is DFQATT, CDR2 SNEGSKA, per germline (reference sequence). The V end was cut by 3 bases, the J end by 7 bases, with 21 bases between. DNA of the CDR3: TGCAGTGCTAGCCTGGGGGGGCTTACGTTTGGTGAAGCTTTCTTT. The encoded protein is CSASLGGLTFGEAFF.

V gene TRBV4-1 combines with J gene TRBJ2-2, with D possibly being TRBD2 (5 bases). This CDR3 has 15 amino acids. Germline-derived CDR1 and CDR2 are MGHRA and YSYEKL. V was pared by 4 bases and J by 3 bases, with 12 bases between. Here the CDR3 reads CASSRVGGYTGELFF. The CDR3 nucleotides read TGCGCCAGCAGCCGGGTTGGAGGTTACACCGGGGAGCTGTTTTTT.

The chain uses TRBV6-1 and TRBJ2-2, with D tentatively TRBD1 (6 bases). Germline lookup yields CDR1 MNHNS and CDR2 SASEGT. Trimming removed 7 bases from V and 0 bases from J, with 12 bases in between. The CDR3 extends over 15 amino acids. In nucleotides, the CDR3 is TGTGCCAGCAACCCTGGGACATCGAACACCGGGGAGCTGTTTTTT. Its protein product is CASNPGTSNTGELFF.

At least ten counts were recorded for this clonotype. The chain combines TRBV6-2 or TRBV6-3 with TRBJ2-3; a possible D gene is TRBD1 (5 bases). Germline values: CDR1 MNHEY, CDR2 SVGEGT. V dropped 0 bases and J dropped 0 bases, with 10 bases sitting between them. The CDR3 sequence is 16 residues long. The CDR3 reads CASSYSGEESTDTQYF. In DNA form, the CDR3 reads TGTGCCAGCAGTTACTCAGGGGAAGAGAGCACAGATACGCAGTATTTT.

This clonotype is labeled medium-sized. V gene TRBV28 combines with J gene TRBJ2-7; 8 positions agree with TRBD1. Trimming cost V 10 bases and J 4 bases; bases outside gene matches: 12. The CDR3 runs to 14 residues. Germline V CDR1 and CDR2: MDHEN, SYDVKM. This chain's CDR3 is CATHGQGDLYEQYF. CDR3 DNA: TGTGCCACCCACGGACAGGGTGATTTATACGAGCAGTACTTC.